Here is one T cell receptor (beta chain) with its context. The sample is drawn from a study of blood T cell repertoires in COVID-19. On the study more broadly: COVID-19 samples from acute and convalescent phases originated in the United States, Italy and Spain. In each case, the material was cDNA or gDNA derived from T cells, B-cell-depleted T cells, or PBMCs.

It was during active infection that Seattle patients were enrolled and then longitudinally followed. Sequenced by immunoSEQ multiplex PCR; TCRdb stores in-frame clones only, minus some. Of some 290,000 clones listed, 86% are singletons. This clonotype originated in a woman aged 25-40 years with COVID-19, enrolled during active disease. The sequencing input was peripheral blood.

CDR3 nucleotides: TGTGCCAGCAGTTTATTGGGGGCCCGGTCACCCCTCCACTTT. Encoded protein: CASSLLGARSPLHF. The rearrangement uses TRBV27 and TRBJ1-6; possibly TRBD1 for D (6 bases). CDR3 size: 14 residues. Germline CDR1 reads MNHEY; CDR2 reads SMNVEV (reference sequence). V was cut by 1 base and J by 10 bases, with 11 bases left in between.